This T cell receptor beta chain was retrieved from a study of CD8+ T cells in alopecia areata. Overall study findings and caveats: Scalp sequencing also captures normal skin's resident alphabeta T cells. Higher clonality was seen in lesional scalp than in normal scalp, especially in alopecia totalis/universalis.

Comment on this clone: Its cognate antigen is unknown.

Between the trimmed V and J ends, which lost 7 bases and 3 bases, there was a span of 16 bases. Germline-derived CDR1 and CDR2 are SNHLY and FYNNEI. The CDR3 loop spans 15 amino acids. It was cDNA, reverse transcribed from extracted RNA, that served as the sequencing template. Libraries were prepared by immunoSEQ multiplex PCR; TCRdb keeps only in-frame clonotypes and omits some of them. The sample consists of around 82,000 clones, roughly 50% of them appearing once. Punch biopsies of lesional scalp, plus peripheral blood, were taken from alopecia areata patients. PBMCs, the starting material, were the source of sorted CD4+ and CD8+ T cells.

The sample taken for sequencing was NKG2D-high CD8+ T cells sorted from blood. The clonotype originates from a human donor with alopecia areata. This chain links TRBV2 with TRBJ2-4; a possible D gene is TRBD2 (5 bases). In DNA, the CDR3 is TGTGCCAGCAAGAGAGGCCGGGGTGTCAAAAACATTCAGTACTTC. This sequence encodes CASKRGRGVKNIQYF.